This record covers a single TCR beta chain. The antigen remains unidentified. The data originate from a study of T cell responses to AZD1222 COVID-19 vaccine. For the study at large: Second-dose recipients at about 4 or about 12 weeks were treated as one pooled group. The study's findings and limits: Recipients of two AZD1222 doses showed rising Spike-specific TCR breadth and depth. At study baseline, merely a handful of AZD1222 recipients were seropositive.

Germline V gives CDR1 SNHLY, CDR2 FYNNEI. V was trimmed by 5 bases and J by 7 bases, leaving 14 bases between them. The CDR3 covers 13 residues. Assay: immunoSEQ multiplex PCR; the TCRdb copy retains only in-frame clones and omits some. The data show 90,000 to 120,000 clones, with around nine tenths seen just once and roughly 21% held by the top ten. This chain links TRBV2 with TRBJ1-2, with D possibly matching TRBD1 (6 bases). The specimen comprised peripheral blood, sampled on day 0 of AZD1222 vaccination. The origin of this receptor is an adult in good health. In nucleotides, the CDR3 is TGTGCCAGCAGTCCTGGGACATCTGGTGGCTACACCTTC. Translation: CASSPGTSGGYTF.